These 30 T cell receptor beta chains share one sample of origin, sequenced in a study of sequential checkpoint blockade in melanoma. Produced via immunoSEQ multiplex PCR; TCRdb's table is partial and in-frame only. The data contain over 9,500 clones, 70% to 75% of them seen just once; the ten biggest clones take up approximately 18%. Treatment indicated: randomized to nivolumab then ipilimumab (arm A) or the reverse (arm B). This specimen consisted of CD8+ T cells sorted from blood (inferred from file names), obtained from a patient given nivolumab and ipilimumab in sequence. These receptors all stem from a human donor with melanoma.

The CDR3 here is CASSPGRGSYNEQFF. The DNA of the CDR3 is TGTGCCAGTAGTCCTGGACGGGGATCCTACAATGAGCAGTTCTTC. The chain is built from TRBV19 and TRBJ2-1; tentatively, D is TRBD2 (5 bases). The V end was cut by 5 bases, the J end by 1 base, with 12 bases between. The CDR3 is 15 amino acids. The germline V gene encodes CDR1 LNHDA and CDR2 SQIVND (reference sequence).

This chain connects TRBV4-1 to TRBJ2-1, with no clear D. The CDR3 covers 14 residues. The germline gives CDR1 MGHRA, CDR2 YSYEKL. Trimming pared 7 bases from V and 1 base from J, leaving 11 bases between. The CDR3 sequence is CASTPRGSYNEQFF. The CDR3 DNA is TGCGCCAGCACTCCGCGTGGTTCCTACAATGAGCAGTTCTTC.

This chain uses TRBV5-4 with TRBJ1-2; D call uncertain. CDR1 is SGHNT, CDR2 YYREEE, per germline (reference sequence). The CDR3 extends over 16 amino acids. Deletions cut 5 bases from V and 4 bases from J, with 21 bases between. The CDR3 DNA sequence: TGTGCCAGCAGGCCCACTACGACCGATAAGAGCTATGGCTACACCTTC. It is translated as CASRPTTTDKSYGYTF.

The DNA of the CDR3 is TGTGCCAGTAGTACTCTCGGGACAGGGGGCATATACGAGCAGTACTTC. This sequence encodes CASSTLGTGGIYEQYF. This chain uses TRBV19 with TRBJ2-7; 12 bases line up with TRBD1. CDR1 and CDR2 from the germline V gene are LNHDA and SQIVND (reference sequence). With 4 bases clipped from V and 4 bases from J, the junction kept 8 bases outside the gene matches. This CDR3 is built from 16 residues.

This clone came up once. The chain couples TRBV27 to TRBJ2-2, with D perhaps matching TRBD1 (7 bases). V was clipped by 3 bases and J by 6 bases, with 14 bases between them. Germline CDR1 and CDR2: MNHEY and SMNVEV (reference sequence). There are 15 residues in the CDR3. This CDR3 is CASSFLRGVAGELFF. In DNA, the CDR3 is TGTGCCAGCAGTTTTCTCAGGGGGGTTGCCGGGGAGCTGTTTTTT.

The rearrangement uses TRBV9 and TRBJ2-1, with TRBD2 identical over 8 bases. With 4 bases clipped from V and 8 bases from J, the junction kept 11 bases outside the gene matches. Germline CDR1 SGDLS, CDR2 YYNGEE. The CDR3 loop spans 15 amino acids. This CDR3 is CASSQSGTSGHEQFF. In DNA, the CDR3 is TGTGCCAGCAGCCAATCCGGGACTAGTGGCCATGAGCAGTTCTTC.

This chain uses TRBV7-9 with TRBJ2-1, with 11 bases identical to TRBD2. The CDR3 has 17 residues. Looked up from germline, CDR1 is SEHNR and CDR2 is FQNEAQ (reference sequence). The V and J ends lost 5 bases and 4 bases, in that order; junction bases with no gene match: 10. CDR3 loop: CASSKRSGLAEYNEQFF. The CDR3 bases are TGTGCCAGCAGCAAACGATCGGGACTAGCGGAGTACAATGAGCAGTTCTTC.

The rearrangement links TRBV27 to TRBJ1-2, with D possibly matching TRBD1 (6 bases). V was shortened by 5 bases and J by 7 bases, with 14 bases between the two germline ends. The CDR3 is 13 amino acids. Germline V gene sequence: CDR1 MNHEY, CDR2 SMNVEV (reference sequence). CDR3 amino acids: CASSPGGLFGYTF. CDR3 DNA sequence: TGTGCCAGCAGTCCTGGGGGCCTATTTGGCTACACCTTC.

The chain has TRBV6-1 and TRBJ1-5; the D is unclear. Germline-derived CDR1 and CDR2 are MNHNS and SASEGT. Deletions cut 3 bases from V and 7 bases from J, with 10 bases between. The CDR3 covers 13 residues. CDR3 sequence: CASSDGIGQPQHF. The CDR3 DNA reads TGTGCCAGCAGTGACGGAATCGGGCAGCCCCAGCATTTT.

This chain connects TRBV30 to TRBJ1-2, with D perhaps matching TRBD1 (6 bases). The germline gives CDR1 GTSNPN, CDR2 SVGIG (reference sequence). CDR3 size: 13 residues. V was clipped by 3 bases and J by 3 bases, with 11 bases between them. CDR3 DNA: TGTGCCTGGAGGAACAGGGATTACTATGGCTACACCTTC. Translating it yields CAWRNRDYYGYTF.

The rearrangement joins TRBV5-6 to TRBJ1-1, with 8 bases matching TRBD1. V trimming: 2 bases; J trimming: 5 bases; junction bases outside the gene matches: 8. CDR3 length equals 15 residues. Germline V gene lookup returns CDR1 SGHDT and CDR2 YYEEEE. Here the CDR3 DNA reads TGTGCCAGCAGCTTAGGACAGGGAGGAGTAACTGAAGCTTTCTTT. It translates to CASSLGQGGVTEAFF.

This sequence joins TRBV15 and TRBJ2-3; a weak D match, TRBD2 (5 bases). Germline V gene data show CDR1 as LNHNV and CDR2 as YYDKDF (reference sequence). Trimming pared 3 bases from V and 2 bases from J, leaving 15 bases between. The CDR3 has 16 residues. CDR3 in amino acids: CATSRGKERYTDTQYF. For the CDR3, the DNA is TGTGCCACCAGCAGGGGAAAGGAGCGGTACACAGATACGCAGTATTTT.

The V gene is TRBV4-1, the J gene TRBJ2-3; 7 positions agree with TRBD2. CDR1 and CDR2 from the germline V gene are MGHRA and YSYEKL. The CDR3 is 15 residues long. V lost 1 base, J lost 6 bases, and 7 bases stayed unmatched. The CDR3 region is CASSQGAGVSDTQYF. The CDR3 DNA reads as TGCGCCAGCAGCCAAGGGGCGGGAGTTTCCGATACGCAGTATTTT.

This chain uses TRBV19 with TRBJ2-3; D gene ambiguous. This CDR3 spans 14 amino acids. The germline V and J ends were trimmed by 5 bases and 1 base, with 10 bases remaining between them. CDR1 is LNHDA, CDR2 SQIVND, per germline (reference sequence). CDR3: CASSLTGGTDTQYF. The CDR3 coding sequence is TGTGCCAGTAGTCTGACTGGAGGCACAGATACGCAGTATTTT.

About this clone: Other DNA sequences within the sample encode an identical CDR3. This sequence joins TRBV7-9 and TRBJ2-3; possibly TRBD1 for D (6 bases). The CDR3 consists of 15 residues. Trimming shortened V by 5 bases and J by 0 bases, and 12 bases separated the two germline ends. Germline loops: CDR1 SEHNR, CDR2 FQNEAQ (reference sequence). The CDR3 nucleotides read TGTGCCAGCAGCCCCCCAGGGGCTAGCACAGATACGCAGTATTTT. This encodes CASSPPGASTDTQYF.

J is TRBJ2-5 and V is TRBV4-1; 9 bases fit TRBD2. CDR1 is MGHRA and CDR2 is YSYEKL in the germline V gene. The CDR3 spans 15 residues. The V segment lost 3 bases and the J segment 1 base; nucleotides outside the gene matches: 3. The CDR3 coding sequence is TGCGCCAGCAGCCACCAGACTAGCGGCCAAGAGACCCAGTACTTC. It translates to CASSHQTSGQETQYF.

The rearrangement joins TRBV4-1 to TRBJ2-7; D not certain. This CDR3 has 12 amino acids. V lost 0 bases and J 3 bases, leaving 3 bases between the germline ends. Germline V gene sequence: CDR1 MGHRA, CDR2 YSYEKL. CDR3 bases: TGCGCCAGCAGCCAAGATAGCTACGAGCAGTACTTC. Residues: CASSQDSYEQYF.

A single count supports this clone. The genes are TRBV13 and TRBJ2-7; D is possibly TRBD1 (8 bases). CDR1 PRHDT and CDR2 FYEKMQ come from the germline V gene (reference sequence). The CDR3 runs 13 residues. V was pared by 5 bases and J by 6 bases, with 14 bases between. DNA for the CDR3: TGTGCCAGCAGCCCGACAGGGGAGGGCGAGCAGTACTTC. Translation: CASSPTGEGEQYF.

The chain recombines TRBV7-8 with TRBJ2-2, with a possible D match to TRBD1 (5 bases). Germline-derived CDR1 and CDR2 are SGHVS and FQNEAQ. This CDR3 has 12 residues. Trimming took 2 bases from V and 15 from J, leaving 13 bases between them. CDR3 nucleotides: TGTGCCAGCAGCTTAAGACCCCCCAGGGTGTTTTTT. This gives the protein CASSLRPPRVFF.

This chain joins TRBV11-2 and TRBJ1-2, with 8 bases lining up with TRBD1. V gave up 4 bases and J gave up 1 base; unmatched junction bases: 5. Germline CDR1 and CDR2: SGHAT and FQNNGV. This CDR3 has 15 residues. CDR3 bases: TGTGCCAGCAGCTCAGGACAGGGAGATAACTATGGCTACACCTTC. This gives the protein CASSSGQGDNYGYTF.

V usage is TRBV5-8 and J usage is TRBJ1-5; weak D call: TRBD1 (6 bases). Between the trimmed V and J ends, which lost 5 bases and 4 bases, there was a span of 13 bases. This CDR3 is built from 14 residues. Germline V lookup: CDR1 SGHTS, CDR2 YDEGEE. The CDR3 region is CASSFTQGNQPQHF. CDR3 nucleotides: TGTGCCAGCAGTTTTACACAGGGTAATCAGCCCCAGCATTTT.

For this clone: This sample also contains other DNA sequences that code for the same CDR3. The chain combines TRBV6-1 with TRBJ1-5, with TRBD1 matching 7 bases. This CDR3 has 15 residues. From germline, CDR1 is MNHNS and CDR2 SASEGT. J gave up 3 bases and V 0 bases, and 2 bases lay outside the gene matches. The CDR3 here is CASSEATGFNQPQHF. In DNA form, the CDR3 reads TGTGCCAGCAGTGAAGCGACAGGGTTCAATCAGCCCCAGCATTTT.

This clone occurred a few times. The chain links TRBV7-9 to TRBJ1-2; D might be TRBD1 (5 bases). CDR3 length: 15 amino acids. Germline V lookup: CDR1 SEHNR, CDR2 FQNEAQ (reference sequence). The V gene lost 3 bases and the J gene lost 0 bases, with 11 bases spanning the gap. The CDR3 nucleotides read TGTGCCAGCAGCTTTCTTCAGGGTACTAACTATGGCTACACCTTC. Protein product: CASSFLQGTNYGYTF.

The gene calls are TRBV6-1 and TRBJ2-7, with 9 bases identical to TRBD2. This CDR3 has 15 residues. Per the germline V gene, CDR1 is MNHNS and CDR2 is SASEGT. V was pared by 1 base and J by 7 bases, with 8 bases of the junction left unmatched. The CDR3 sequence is CASSEEGSGSREQYF. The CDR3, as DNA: TGTGCCAGCAGTGAAGAAGGTAGCGGGAGTCGGGAGCAGTACTTC.

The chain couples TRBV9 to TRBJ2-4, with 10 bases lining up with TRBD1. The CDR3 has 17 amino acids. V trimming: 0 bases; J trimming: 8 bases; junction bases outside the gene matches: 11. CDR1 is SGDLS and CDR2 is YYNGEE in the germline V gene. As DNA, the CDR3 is TGTGCCAGCAGCGTAGAGGGACAGGGGATCGGGCAAGACATTCAGTACTTC. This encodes CASSVEGQGIGQDIQYF.

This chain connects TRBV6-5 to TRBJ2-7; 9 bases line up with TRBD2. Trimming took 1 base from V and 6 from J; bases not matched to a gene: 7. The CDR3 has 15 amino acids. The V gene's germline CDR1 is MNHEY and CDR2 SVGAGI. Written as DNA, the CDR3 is TGTGCCAGCAGTTACTTCGCCGGGACTAGCTCCGAGCAGTACTTC. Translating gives CASSYFAGTSSEQYF.

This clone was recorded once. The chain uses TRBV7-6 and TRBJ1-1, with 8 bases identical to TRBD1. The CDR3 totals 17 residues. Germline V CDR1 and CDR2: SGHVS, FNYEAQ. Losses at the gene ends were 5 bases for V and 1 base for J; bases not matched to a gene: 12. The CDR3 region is CASSGTRQGPENTEAFF. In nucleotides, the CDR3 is TGTGCCAGCAGCGGAACCAGACAGGGGCCGGAGAACACTGAAGCTTTCTTT.

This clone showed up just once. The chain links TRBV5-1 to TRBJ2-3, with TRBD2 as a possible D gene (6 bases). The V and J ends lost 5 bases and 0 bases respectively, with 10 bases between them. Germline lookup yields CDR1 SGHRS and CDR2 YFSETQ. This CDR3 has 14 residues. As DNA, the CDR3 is TGCGCCAGCAGTCGGGAGAGCAGCACAGATACGCAGTATTTT. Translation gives CASSRESSTDTQYF.

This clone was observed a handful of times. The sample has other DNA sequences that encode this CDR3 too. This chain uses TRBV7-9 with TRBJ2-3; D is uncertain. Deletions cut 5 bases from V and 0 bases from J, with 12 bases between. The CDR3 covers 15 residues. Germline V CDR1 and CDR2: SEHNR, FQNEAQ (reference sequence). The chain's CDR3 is CASSGRGVSTDTQYF. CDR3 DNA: TGTGCCAGCAGCGGCAGAGGTGTAAGCACAGATACGCAGTATTTT.

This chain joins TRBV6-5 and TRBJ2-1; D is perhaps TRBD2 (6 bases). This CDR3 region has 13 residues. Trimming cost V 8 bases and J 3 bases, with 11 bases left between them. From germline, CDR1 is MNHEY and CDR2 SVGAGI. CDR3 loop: CASAGPHYNEQFF. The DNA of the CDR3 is TGTGCCAGCGCGGGGCCCCACTACAATGAGCAGTTCTTC.